This TCR beta chain was identified in a study of identical twins. The germline gives CDR1 SSHAT, CDR2 FNYEAQ (reference sequence). V was clipped by 7 bases and J by 3 bases, with 7 bases between them. The CDR3 is 11 amino acids. Template switching supplied a universal primer site; unique molecular identifiers were carried on the cDNA. TCRdb used MiXCR to reprocess the 5' RACE reads, holding one entry per CDR3 protein. The sample consists of around 1.7 million distinct CDR3 sequences, less than 35% of them appearing once. This clonotype was counted ten times or more. The source material was cord blood. This chain uses TRBV7-7 with TRBJ2-7; D not resolved. This receptor was identified in a newborn girl in good health. CDR3 sequence reads: CASTKNYEQYF. CDR3 DNA: TGTGCCAGCACCAAAAACTACGAGCAGTACTTC.